This T cell receptor beta chain emerged from a study of shared clonotypes between healthy human individuals. A note on this clone: Its matching antigen is unknown.

Only in-frame clones appear in the TCRdb table, and some are missing; sequencing was by immunoSEQ multiplex PCR. The data show fewer than 700,000 clones, around three quarters seen once. Trimming removed 6 bases from V and 2 bases from J, with 7 bases in between. Germline CDR1 and CDR2: SGHTA and FQGTGA. The CDR3 consists of 13 residues. Findings and limits, study-wide: Tissue TCR repertoires likely differ from these blood-only repertoires.

V gene TRBV7-3 combines with J gene TRBJ1-4; D is undetermined. Sequencing was carried out using PBMCs. This TCR derives from a woman aged 40-49 years in good health. Some clones in this sample may be carry-over from other donors' samples. The CDR3 region has the DNA TGTGCCAGCAGTGTGGGTACTAATGAAAAACTGTTTTTT. Protein: CASSVGTNEKLFF.